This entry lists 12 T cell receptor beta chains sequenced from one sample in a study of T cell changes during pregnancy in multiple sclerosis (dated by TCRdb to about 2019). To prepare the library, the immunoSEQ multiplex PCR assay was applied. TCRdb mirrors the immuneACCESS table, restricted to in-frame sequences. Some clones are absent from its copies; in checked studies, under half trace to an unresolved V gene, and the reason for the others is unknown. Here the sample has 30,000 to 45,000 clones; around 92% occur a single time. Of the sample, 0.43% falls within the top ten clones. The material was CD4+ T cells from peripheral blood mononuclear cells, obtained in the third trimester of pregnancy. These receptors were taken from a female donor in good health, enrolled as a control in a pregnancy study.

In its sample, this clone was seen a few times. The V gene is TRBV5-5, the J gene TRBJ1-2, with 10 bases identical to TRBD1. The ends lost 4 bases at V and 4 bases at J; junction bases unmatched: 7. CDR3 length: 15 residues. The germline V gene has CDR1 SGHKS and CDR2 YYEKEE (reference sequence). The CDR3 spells CASSPRQGAAYGYTF. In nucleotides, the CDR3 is TGTGCCAGCAGCCCCAGACAGGGGGCGGCCTATGGCTACACCTTC.

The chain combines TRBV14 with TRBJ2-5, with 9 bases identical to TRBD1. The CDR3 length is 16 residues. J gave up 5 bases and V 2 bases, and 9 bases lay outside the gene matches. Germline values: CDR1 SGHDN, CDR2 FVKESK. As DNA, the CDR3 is TGTGCCAGCAGCCAAATTACCGGGACAGGGTTGGAGACCCAGTACTTC. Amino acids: CASSQITGTGLETQYF.

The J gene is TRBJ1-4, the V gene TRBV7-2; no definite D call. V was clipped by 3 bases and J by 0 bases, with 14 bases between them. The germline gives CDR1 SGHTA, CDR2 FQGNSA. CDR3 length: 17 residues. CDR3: CASSFSGGSTTNEKLFF. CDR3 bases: TGTGCCAGCAGCTTTTCTGGAGGATCCACAACTAATGAAAAACTGTTTTTT.

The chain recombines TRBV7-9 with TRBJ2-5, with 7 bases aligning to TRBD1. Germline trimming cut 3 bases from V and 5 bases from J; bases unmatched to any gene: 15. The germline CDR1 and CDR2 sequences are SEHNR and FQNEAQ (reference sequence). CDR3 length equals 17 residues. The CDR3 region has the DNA TGTGCCAGCAGCTTCTATGGGAGACAGGGAGTCAAGGAGACCCAGTACTTC. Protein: CASSFYGRQGVKETQYF. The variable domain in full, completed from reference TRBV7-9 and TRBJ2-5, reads DTGVSQNPRHKITKRGQNVTFRCDPISEHNRLYWYRQTLGQGPEFLTYFQNEAQLEKSRLLSDRFSAERPKGSFSTLEIQRTEQGDSAMYLCASSFYGRQGVKETQYFGPGTRLLVL.

The CDR3 nucleotides read TGTGCCAGCAGCCAAGGGACAGGGGAACGCGGCTACACCTTC. It translates to CASSQGTGERGYTF. The chain employs TRBV14 and TRBJ1-2; 9 bases map to TRBD1. The length of the CDR3 is 14 residues. Trimming removed 1 base from V and 8 bases from J; junction bases left unmatched: 5. Germline V gene lookup returns CDR1 SGHDN and CDR2 FVKESK.

The CDR3 DNA sequence: TGTGCCAGCTCTGGGGGGGAAGCGCAAAACTACGAGCAGTACTTC. This codes for CASSGGEAQNYEQYF. The chain recombines TRBV6-5 with TRBJ2-7, with 7 bases lining up with TRBD2. This CDR3 is built from 15 residues. Germline CDR1 MNHEY, CDR2 SVGAGI. Trimming removed 8 bases from V and 3 bases from J; junction bases left unmatched: 13.

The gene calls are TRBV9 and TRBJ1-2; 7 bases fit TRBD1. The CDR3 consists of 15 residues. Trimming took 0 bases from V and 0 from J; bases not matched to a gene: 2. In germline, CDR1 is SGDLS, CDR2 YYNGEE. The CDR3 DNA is TGTGCCAGCAGCGTAGGGACAGGCTCTAACTATGGCTACACCTTC. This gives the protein CASSVGTGSNYGYTF. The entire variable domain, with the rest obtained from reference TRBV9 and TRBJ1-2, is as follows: DSGVTQTPKHLITATGQRVTLRCSPRSGDLSVYWYQQSLDQGLQFLIQYYNGEERAKGNILERFSAQQFPDLHSELNLSSLELGDSALYFCASSVGTGSNYGYTFGSGTRLTVV.

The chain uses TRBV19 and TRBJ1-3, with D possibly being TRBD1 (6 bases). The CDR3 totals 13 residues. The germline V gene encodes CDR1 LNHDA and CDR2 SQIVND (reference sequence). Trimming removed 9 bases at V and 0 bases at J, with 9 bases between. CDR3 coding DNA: TGTGCCAGCACAGGGTTCTCTGGAAACACCATATATTTT. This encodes CASTGFSGNTIYF.

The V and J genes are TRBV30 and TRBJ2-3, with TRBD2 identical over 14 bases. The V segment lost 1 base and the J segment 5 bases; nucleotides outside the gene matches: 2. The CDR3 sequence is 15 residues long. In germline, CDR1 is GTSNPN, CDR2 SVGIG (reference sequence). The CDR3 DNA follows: TGTGCCTGGAGTGCGACTAGCGGGGGGGGAGATACGCAGTATTTT. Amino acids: CAWSATSGGGDTQYF.

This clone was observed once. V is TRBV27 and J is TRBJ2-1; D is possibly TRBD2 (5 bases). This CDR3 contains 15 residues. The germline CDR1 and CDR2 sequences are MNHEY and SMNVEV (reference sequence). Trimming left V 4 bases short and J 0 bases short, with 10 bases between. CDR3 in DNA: TGTGCCAGCAGTTCCCCGGGGAGCTCCTACAATGAGCAGTTCTTC. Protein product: CASSSPGSSYNEQFF.

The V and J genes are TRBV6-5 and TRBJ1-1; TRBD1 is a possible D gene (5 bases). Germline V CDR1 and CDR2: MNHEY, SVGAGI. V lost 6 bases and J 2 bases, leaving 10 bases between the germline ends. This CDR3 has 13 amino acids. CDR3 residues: CASSIDRNTEAFF. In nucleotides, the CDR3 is TGTGCCAGCAGCATTGACAGAAACACTGAAGCTTTCTTT.

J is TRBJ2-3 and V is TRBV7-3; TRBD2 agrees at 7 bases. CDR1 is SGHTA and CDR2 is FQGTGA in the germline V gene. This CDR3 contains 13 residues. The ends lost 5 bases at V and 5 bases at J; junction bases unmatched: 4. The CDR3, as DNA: TGTGCCAGCAGCCACTCGGGGGGAGATACGCAGTATTTT. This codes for CASSHSGGDTQYF. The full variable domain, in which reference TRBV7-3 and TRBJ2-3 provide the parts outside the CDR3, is GAGVSQTPSNKVTEKGKYVELRCDPISGHTALYWYRQSLGQGPEFLIYFQGTGAADDSGLPNDRFFAVRPEGSVSTLKIQRTERGDSAVYLCASSHSGGDTQYFGPGTRLTVL.